A single sample is the source of the 5 T cell receptor beta chains below, sequenced in a study of blood T cell repertoires in COVID-19. Clones were read by immunoSEQ multiplex PCR, and TCRdb kept only the in-frame ones, dropping some. The data show about 160,000 clones, with around 77% seen just once and approximately 2.8% held by the top ten. Sequencing was done on a sample of peripheral blood. Every receptor here comes from a man between 65 and 85 years old with acute or convalescent COVID-19.

The chain recombines TRBV23-1 with TRBJ1-6; 7 positions match TRBD1. TRBV23-1 counts as an open reading frame of uncertain function. CDR3 size: 17 residues. V shed 4 bases and J 0 bases; nucleotides not matched to a gene: 6. CDR3 bases: TGCGCCAGCAGTCTCTGTACAGGGGCCTCCTATAATTCACCCCTCCACTTT. Its protein product is CASSLCTGASYNSPLHF.

The CDR3 here is CASSQELTRGRDYGYTF. DNA for the CDR3: TGTGCCAGCAGCCAAGAACTAACCAGGGGGCGGGACTATGGCTACACCTTC. The genes are TRBV14 and TRBJ1-2, with TRBD1 matching 8 bases. The CDR3 extends over 17 amino acids. Trimming at V came to 0 bases and at J to 3 bases, leaving 9 bases not matched to a gene. CDR1 and CDR2 from the germline V gene are SGHDN and FVKESK. The entire variable domain, with the rest obtained from reference TRBV14 and TRBJ1-2, is as follows: EAGVTQFPSHSVIEKGQTVTLRCDPISGHDNLYWYRRVMGKEIKFLLHFVKESKQDESGMPNNRFLAERTGGTYSTLKVQPAELEDSGVYFCASSQELTRGRDYGYTFGSGTRLTVV.

The rearrangement links TRBV5-1 to TRBJ1-1, with 9 bases lining up with TRBD1. Germline CDR1 reads SGHRS; CDR2 reads YFSETQ. The CDR3 is 16 residues long. The V gene end was trimmed by 4 bases and the J gene end by 9 bases; junction bases not matched to a gene: 16. CDR3 in amino acids: CASSLVAGQGNIQAFF. CDR3 sequence (DNA): TGCGCCAGCAGCCTGGTTGCCGGACAGGGGAATATACAAGCTTTCTTT.

This sequence joins TRBV7-2 and TRBJ2-3, with D uncertain. Trimming took 4 bases from V and 4 from J, leaving 12 bases between them. CDR3 size: 14 residues. Germline CDR1 is SGHTA and CDR2 is FQGNSA. CDR3 protein: CASSSLFGPDTQYF. CDR3 in DNA: TGTGCCAGCAGCTCTCTATTTGGGCCAGATACGCAGTATTTT.

The chain is built from TRBV3-1 (or the pseudogene TRBV3-2) and TRBJ2-1, with TRBD2 identical over 10 bases. The CDR3 is 15 amino acids. The junction had 5 bases not matched to a gene; V was cut back by 4 bases and J by 5 bases. CDR1 is LGHDT, CDR2 YNNKEL, per germline (reference sequence). CDR3 bases: TGTGCCAGCAGCCGCATAGCGGGGGGCGACAATGAGCAGTTCTTC. Protein: CASSRIAGGDNEQFF.